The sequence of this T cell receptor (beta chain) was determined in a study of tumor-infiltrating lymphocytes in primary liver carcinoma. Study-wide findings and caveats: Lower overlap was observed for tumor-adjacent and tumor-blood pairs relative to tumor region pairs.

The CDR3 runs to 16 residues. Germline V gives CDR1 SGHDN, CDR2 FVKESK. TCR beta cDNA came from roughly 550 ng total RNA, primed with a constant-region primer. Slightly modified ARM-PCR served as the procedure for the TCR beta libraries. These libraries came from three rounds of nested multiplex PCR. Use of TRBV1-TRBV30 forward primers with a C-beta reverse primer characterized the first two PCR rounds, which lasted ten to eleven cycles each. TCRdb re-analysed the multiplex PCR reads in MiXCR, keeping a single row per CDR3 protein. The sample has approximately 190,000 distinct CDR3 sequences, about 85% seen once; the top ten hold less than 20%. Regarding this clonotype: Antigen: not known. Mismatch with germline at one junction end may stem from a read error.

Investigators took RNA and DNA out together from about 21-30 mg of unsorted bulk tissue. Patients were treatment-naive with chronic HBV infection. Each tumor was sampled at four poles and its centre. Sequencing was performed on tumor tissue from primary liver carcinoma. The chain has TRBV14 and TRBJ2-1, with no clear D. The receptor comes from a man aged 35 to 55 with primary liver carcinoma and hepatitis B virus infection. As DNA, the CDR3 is TGTGCCAGCAGTGCCGTAGTGGGATGGGTAATCAATGAACAGTTCTTC. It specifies CASSAVVGWVINEQFF.